This TCR beta chain was sequenced in a study of shared clonotypes between healthy human individuals. Regarding the study as a whole: Larger estimated richness was generally recorded for naive subsets relative to memory subsets.

Deep-level running was used for the assay. The sorted-subset replicate PCRs were given around 190 ng DNA, which is some 29,000 T cell genomes. In the study's own analysis: Filtering differed because ImmunoSEQ produced junction-only sequences that carried no quality scores. TCRdb's copy holds only in-frame clones and misses some; the assay was immunoSEQ multiplex PCR. V, J and clone size are those of that table, while D and trimming were read from the DNA. Of around 1.9 million clones in the sample, 85% to 95% were seen once. CD45RO negativity and positive selection for CCR7 defined naive CD8 cells, a population that excluded terminally differentiated effector memory CD45RA+ cells. Notes on this clone: Its matching antigen is unknown.

Trimming removed 0 bases from V and 4 bases from J, with 7 bases in between. The CDR3 runs 13 residues. Germline assignment: CDR1 SSHAT and CDR2 FNYEAQ (reference sequence). Sequencing used naive CD8+ T cells from PBMCs. The V call is TRBV7-7, the J call TRBJ2-7; unclear D gene. The origin of this receptor is a man younger than 30 in good health. Some clones in this sample may be carry-over from other donors' samples. Here the CDR3 reads CASSLASRYEQYF. The CDR3 nucleotides read TGTGCCAGCAGCTTAGCTAGCCGATACGAGCAGTACTTC.